These 27 T cell receptor beta chains came from one sample sequenced in a study of blood T cell repertoires in COVID-19. Repertoires were generated with immunoSEQ multiplex PCR, while TCRdb's copy carries only in-frame clones and drops some. The sample lists just under 250,000 clones; roughly 86% were seen once. Material for sequencing was peripheral blood. The source of these receptors is a woman aged 30 to 39 who had recovered from COVID-19.

The chain combines TRBV7-6 with TRBJ2-7, with a possible D match to TRBD1 (6 bases). The V and J ends lost 1 base and 3 bases respectively, with 19 bases between them. Germline CDR1 SGHVS, CDR2 FNYEAQ. CDR3 size: 17 residues. CDR3 DNA: TGTGCCAGCAGCTTAGAGGAGTCAGGGGTGGGTGTCTACGAGCAGTACTTC. It codes for CASSLEESGVGVYEQYF.

The chain recombines TRBV30 with TRBJ1-2; D is ambiguous. Trimming took 0 bases from V and 8 from J, leaving 13 bases between them. The V gene's germline CDR1 is GTSNPN and CDR2 SVGIG (reference sequence). The CDR3 contains 13 residues. The CDR3 sequence: CAWSVLGGRGYTF. The CDR3, as DNA: TGTGCCTGGAGTGTACTGGGAGGAAGAGGCTACACCTTC.

With regard to this clone: Its ends do not fully match the called genes, so a read error is possible. The V gene is TRBV12-5, the J gene TRBJ2-6; 11 nucleotides align to TRBD1. The germline V gene has CDR1 LGHNT and CDR2 FRNRAP. The CDR3 has 20 amino acids. For the CDR3, the DNA is TGTGCTAGTGGTTCAACGTCCGGGACAGGGGGGGCCTCTTGGGCCAACGTCCTGACTTTC. Its protein product is CASGSTSGTGGASWANVLTF.

V gene TRBV7-2 combines with J gene TRBJ1-2; D perhaps matches TRBD1 (6 bases). The CDR3 totals 15 residues. CDR1 and CDR2 (germline): SGHTA, FQGNSA. V was shortened by 3 bases and J by 8 bases, with 19 bases between the two germline ends. CDR3 nucleotide sequence: TGTGCCAGCAGCTTGGTCTGGGGGCCCGAAGAGGGCTACACCTTC. Protein product: CASSLVWGPEEGYTF. Drawing the rest from reference TRBV7-2 and TRBJ1-2, the complete variable domain is GAGVSQSPSNKVTEKGKDVELRCDPISGHTALYWYRQSLGQGLEFLIYFQGNSAPDKSGLPSDRFSAERTGGSVSTLTIQRTQQEDSAVYLCASSLVWGPEEGYTFGSGTRLTVV.

The chain couples TRBV7-2 to TRBJ2-3; TRBD2 aligns across 8 bases. Per germline, CDR1 SGHTA and CDR2 FQGNSA. The CDR3 is made up of 15 amino acids. V was clipped by 2 bases and J by 9 bases; unmatched bases: 10. The CDR3 loop reads CASSLRGGTTLTQYF. CDR3 in DNA: TGTGCCAGCAGCTTACGGGGGGGCACTACTTTAACGCAGTATTTT.

This sequence joins TRBV6-5 and TRBJ2-3; 7 bases map to TRBD1. Germline V lookup: CDR1 MNHEY, CDR2 SVGAGI. The V segment lost 6 bases and the J segment 4 bases; nucleotides outside the gene matches: 7. The CDR3 is 14 residues long. CDR3: CASSHTRGSDTQYF. CDR3 nucleotides: TGTGCCAGCAGCCACACCAGGGGGTCAGATACGCAGTATTTT.

This clone turned up a few times. The V gene is TRBV5-1, the J gene TRBJ2-7; D possibly corresponds to TRBD1 (5 bases). The CDR3 runs 14 residues. Trimming left V 1 base short and J 1 base short, with 9 bases between. Germline V CDR1 and CDR2: SGHRS, YFSETQ. The CDR3 loop is CASSLYSGSYEQYF. CDR3 bases: TGCGCCAGCAGCTTGTATTCAGGGTCCTACGAGCAGTACTTC.

The gene calls are TRBV18 and TRBJ1-1; 7 positions agree with TRBD1. The CDR3 extends over 16 amino acids. V gave up 0 bases and J gave up 6 bases; unmatched junction bases: 10. In germline, CDR1 is KGHSH, CDR2 LQKENI. The CDR3 DNA reads TGTGCCAGCTCACCACCGCAGGGGAAAGGGGGCCCTGAAGCTTTCTTT. Amino acids: CASSPPQGKGGPEAFF. The entire variable domain, with the rest obtained from reference TRBV18 and TRBJ1-1, is as follows: NAGVMQNPRHLVRRRGQEARLRCSPMKGHSHVYWYRQLPEEGLKFMVYLQKENIIDESGMPKERFSAEFPKEGPSILRIQQVVRGDSAAYFCASSPPQGKGGPEAFFGQGTRLTVV.

This clone occurred a few times. V and J are TRBV7-9 and TRBJ2-5; 7 nucleotides line up with TRBD2. CDR1 SEHNR and CDR2 FQNEAQ come from the germline V gene (reference sequence). CDR3 size: 15 residues. Losses at the gene ends were 3 bases for V and 5 bases for J; bases not matched to a gene: 9. The CDR3, as DNA: TGTGCCAGCAGCTTCCGCGGCGGTAGCGGGGAGACCCAGTACTTC. It specifies CASSFRGGSGETQYF.

A remark on this clone: Other DNA sequences within the sample encode an identical CDR3. V is TRBV7-3 and J is TRBJ2-7, with a possible D match to TRBD2 (6 bases). CDR3 size: 11 residues. Per germline, CDR1 SGHTA and CDR2 FQGTGA. The V and J ends lost 4 bases and 6 bases respectively, with 7 bases between them. The CDR3 nucleotides read TGTGCCAGCAGCTCCGGGGGCGAGCAGTACTTC. Protein sequence: CASSSGGEQYF. The variable domain in full, completed from reference TRBV7-3 and TRBJ2-7, reads GAGVSQTPSNKVTEKGKYVELRCDPISGHTALYWYRQSLGQGPEFLIYFQGTGAADDSGLPNDRFFAVRPEGSVSTLKIQRTERGDSAVYLCASSSGGEQYFGPGTRLTVT.

V usage is TRBV27 and J usage is TRBJ2-5; perhaps TRBD2 as D (5 bases). Deletions cut 5 bases from V and 2 bases from J, with 15 bases between. CDR3 length equals 15 residues. Germline V gene lookup returns CDR1 MNHEY and CDR2 SMNVEV (reference sequence). The CDR3 DNA is TGTGCCAGCAGTAGAGAGGGCAACCGGCAAGAGACCCAGTACTTC. Protein: CASSREGNRQETQYF.

This CDR3 is CASTDRTGPYEQYF. CDR3 nucleotide sequence: TGTGCCAGCACCGACCGGACAGGGCCCTACGAGCAGTACTTC. The V gene is TRBV11-2, the J gene TRBJ2-7; 8 nucleotides agree with TRBD1. Per germline, CDR1 SGHAT and CDR2 FQNNGV. The CDR3 is 14 residues long. V shed 7 bases and J 2 bases; nucleotides not matched to a gene: 7.

Only a few counts were recorded for this clone. This chain connects TRBV11-2 to TRBJ1-5; D may be TRBD1 (5 bases). Germline V lookup: CDR1 SGHAT, CDR2 FQNNGV. Trimming removed 6 bases at V and 2 bases at J, with 14 bases between. The CDR3 consists of 15 residues. The CDR3 region has the DNA TGTGCCAGCAGTCCCGGGAGGGGAGGCAATCAGCCCCAGCATTTT. Protein: CASSPGRGGNQPQHF.

The CDR3 DNA reads as TGTGCCAGCAGTCGCGGGGATACCGGGGAGCTGTTTTTT. As protein: CASSRGDTGELFF. The J gene is TRBJ2-2, the V gene TRBV12-3 or TRBV12-4, with D possibly TRBD2 on 6 matching bases. With 5 bases removed from V and 5 bases from J, the gap between germline ends came to 9 bases. The CDR3 loop spans 13 amino acids.

The V and J genes are TRBV2 and TRBJ2-7; tentative D call: TRBD1 (7 bases). The CDR3 is 14 residues long. In germline, CDR1 is SNHLY, CDR2 FYNNEI. The V and J ends lost 2 bases and 3 bases respectively, with 11 bases between them. CDR3 DNA: TGTGCCAGCAGTGAAAGACAGGGAGGCTACGAGCAGTACTTC. Translation: CASSERQGGYEQYF.

The rearrangement joins TRBV5-1 to TRBJ2-1; 10 positions match TRBD2. There are 15 residues in the CDR3. The trim removed 2 bases at V and 4 bases at J, leaving 3 bases unmatched. CDR1 and CDR2 from the germline V gene are SGHRS and YFSETQ. CDR3 nucleotides: TGCGCCAGCAGCTTAGGACTAGCGGATTACAATGAGCAGTTCTTC. It specifies CASSLGLADYNEQFF.

V and J are TRBV19 and TRBJ2-7; 9 positions agree with TRBD1. Germline CDR1 and CDR2: LNHDA and SQIVND (reference sequence). The CDR3 covers 15 residues. V dropped 6 bases and J dropped 2; count of bases not matched to a gene: 8. The CDR3 nucleotides are TGTGCCAGTAGACCCGGGACAGGGTGGACCTACGAGCAGTACTTC. Amino acid sequence: CASRPGTGWTYEQYF.

The chain couples TRBV12-3 or TRBV12-4 to TRBJ2-1, with D unclear. Trimming took 2 bases from V and 3 from J, leaving 5 bases between them. This CDR3 has 13 amino acids. The CDR3 loop is CASSLFFYNEQFF. In DNA, the CDR3 is TGTGCCAGCAGTTTATTCTTCTACAATGAGCAGTTCTTC.

The genes are TRBV6-2 or TRBV6-3 and TRBJ1-2; 7 bases are shared with TRBD1. The CDR3 is 15 amino acids. V lost 2 bases, J lost 8 bases, and 11 bases stayed unmatched. CDR1 is MNHEY, CDR2 SVGEGT, per germline. The CDR3 DNA is TGTGCCAGCAGTTACAGGGGGCGCGGGGAAGGCGGCTACACCTTC. Translation: CASSYRGRGEGGYTF.

J is TRBJ2-3 and V is TRBV2; D may be TRBD2 (6 bases). The V end lost 3 bases, the J end lost 1 base, and 11 bases lay between the germline ends. Germline lookup yields CDR1 SNHLY and CDR2 FYNNEI. The CDR3 length is 15 residues. CDR3: CASSDPGDRTDTQYF. Here the CDR3 DNA reads TGTGCCAGCAGTGATCCGGGGGATCGCACAGATACGCAGTATTTT.

The chain is built from TRBV5-1 and TRBJ1-2; the D is unclear. CDR1 is SGHRS and CDR2 is YFSETQ in the germline V gene. The germline V and J ends were trimmed by 2 bases and 10 bases, with 12 bases remaining between them. The CDR3 totals 12 residues. In DNA form, the CDR3 reads TGCGCCAGCAGCTTAAGTGGTCGGGACTACACCTTC. Translating gives CASSLSGRDYTF.

The chain carries TRBV2 and TRBJ2-5, with TRBD1 identical over 9 bases. V lost 8 bases, J lost 2 bases, and 6 bases stayed unmatched. The length of the CDR3 is 14 residues. Per the germline V gene, CDR1 is SNHLY and CDR2 is FYNNEI. CDR3: CASPTGTGQETQYF. As DNA, the CDR3 is TGTGCCAGCCCCACCGGGACAGGGCAAGAGACCCAGTACTTC.

This chain uses TRBV4-2 with TRBJ1-5; D not resolved. This CDR3 contains 12 residues. From germline, CDR1 is LGHNA and CDR2 YNFKEQ. Trimming cost V 1 base and J 8 bases, with 6 bases left between them. The CDR3: CASSQGYEPQHF. CDR3 DNA: TGTGCCAGCAGCCAAGGCTATGAGCCCCAGCATTTT.

This clone occurred once. The CDR3 here is CASSLERQNTEAFF. The CDR3 DNA sequence: TGTGCCAGCAGCTTAGAGAGGCAGAACACTGAAGCTTTCTTT. The chain combines TRBV11-1 with TRBJ1-1, with unresolved D. Germline V gives CDR1 SGHAT, CDR2 FQDESV (reference sequence). V lost 1 base and J 1 base, leaving 7 bases between the germline ends. The CDR3 is 14 residues long.

The J gene is TRBJ2-3, the V gene TRBV5-4, with 9 positions matching TRBD1. The trim removed 2 bases at V and 5 bases at J, leaving 9 bases unmatched. The CDR3 is made up of 16 amino acids. CDR1 is SGHNT, CDR2 YYREEE, per germline (reference sequence). The CDR3 reads CASSFPVGQGKDTQYF. CDR3 bases: TGTGCCAGCAGCTTCCCGGTCGGACAGGGGAAAGATACGCAGTATTTT.

In this sample, this clone turned up a few times. Other DNA sequences from this sample encode an identical CDR3 as well. V is TRBV2 and J is TRBJ2-2; D is perhaps TRBD2 (5 bases). CDR3 size: 13 residues. Germline-derived CDR1 and CDR2 are SNHLY and FYNNEI. Trimming removed 6 bases from V and 6 bases from J, with 11 bases in between. The CDR3 nucleotides are TGTGCCAGCAGCTATACCGGGGCCGGGGAGCTGTTTTTT. Its translation: CASSYTGAGELFF. Supplemented by reference TRBV2 and TRBJ2-2, the full variable domain reads EPEVTQTPSHQVTQMGQEVILRCVPISNHLYFYWYRQILGQKVEFLVSFYNNEISEKSEIFDDQFSVERPDGSNFTLKIRSTKLEDSAMYFCASSYTGAGELFFGEGSRLTVL.

The rearrangement uses TRBV19 and TRBJ1-5; 9 nucleotides match TRBD1. CDR1 is LNHDA, CDR2 SQIVND, per germline (reference sequence). V trimming: 7 bases; J trimming: 5 bases; junction bases outside the gene matches: 6. The CDR3 sequence is 14 residues long. The chain's CDR3 is CASKETGGYQPQHF. The CDR3 DNA follows: TGTGCCAGTAAGGAGACAGGGGGGTATCAGCCCCAGCATTTT.